The rows below give T cell receptor beta chains drawn from one sample of a study of CD8 T cells in ankylosing spondylitis. In TCRdb, the 5' RACE reads were re-called with MiXCR into one record per CDR3 protein. The sample lists around 5,700 distinct CDR3 sequences; around 2.3% were seen once. Sequenced material: blood, either unsorted or a sorted T cell fraction (not recorded which). Receptors originate from a male donor with ankylosing spondylitis or in good health (not recorded which). Each CDR3 is given without its conserved first and last residue. Fields, in order: D gene, V gene, CDR3 protein. A D gene is named only where the DNA matches it firmly.

D gene: TRBD1
V gene: TRBV9
CDR3 protein: ASSPEGAGYEQF

D gene: .
V gene: TRBV9
CDR3 protein: ASSVDGSTDTQY

D gene: TRBD2
V gene: TRBV9
CDR3 protein: ASSVDGGLAVYEQY

D gene: .
V gene: TRBV9
CDR3 protein: ASSVGGPNTEAF

D gene: .
V gene: TRBV29-1
CDR3 protein: SGRGDLGAVPYEQY

D gene: .
V gene: TRBV9
CDR3 protein: ASTPAAGTSIYEQY

D gene: TRBD1
V gene: TRBV9
CDR3 protein: ASSVSSTGGETQY

D gene: .
V gene: TRBV9
CDR3 protein: ASSAVQGSNYGYT

D gene: .
V gene: TRBV9
CDR3 protein: ASSDTGELF

D gene: .
V gene: TRBV9
CDR3 protein: ASSPSRFTTYGYT

D gene: TRBD2
V gene: TRBV9
CDR3 protein: ASSVASSGYNEQF

D gene: .
V gene: TRBV9
CDR3 protein: ASSPTKTGELF

D gene: .
V gene: TRBV9
CDR3 protein: ASSFRLSSYNEQF

D gene: .
V gene: TRBV9
CDR3 protein: ASSARDGSSYNSPLH

D gene: .
V gene: TRBV9
CDR3 protein: ASSVGSLSSYEQY

D gene: TRBD1
V gene: TRBV9
CDR3 protein: ASSVTGGSYEQY

D gene: .
V gene: TRBV9
CDR3 protein: ASSVGVGTNNEQF

D gene: TRBD2
V gene: TRBV9
CDR3 protein: ASSVVTGGLQY

D gene: TRBD2
V gene: TRBV9
CDR3 protein: ASSVGSGTKEQY

D gene: .
V gene: TRBV9
CDR3 protein: ASSVGRADTQY

D gene: .
V gene: TRBV9
CDR3 protein: ASSVGGREAF

D gene: .
V gene: TRBV9
CDR3 protein: ASSEGGTYEQY

D gene: TRBD2
V gene: TRBV9
CDR3 protein: ASSDSGRASDTQY

D gene: .
V gene: TRBV9
CDR3 protein: ASSEAGNTEAF

D gene: .
V gene: TRBV9
CDR3 protein: ASSVARAGDNEQF

D gene: .
V gene: TRBV23-1
CDR3 protein: ASSTQGRVETQY

D gene: TRBD1
V gene: TRBV9
CDR3 protein: ASSVEQQTGFYEQY

D gene: .
V gene: TRBV9
CDR3 protein: ASSVGESSTYEQY

D gene: .
V gene: TRBV15
CDR3 protein: ATSSPTGQTYEQY

D gene: TRBD1
V gene: TRBV9
CDR3 protein: ASSVGGDRADEQY

D gene: TRBD2
V gene: TRBV9
CDR3 protein: ASSEDGLAESSYNEQF

D gene: .
V gene: TRBV9
CDR3 protein: ASSLLKPEIDTQY

D gene: .
V gene: TRBV9
CDR3 protein: ASSVGGRAHNEQF

D gene: TRBD1
V gene: TRBV9
CDR3 protein: ASSVQQGDYEQY

D gene: TRBD2
V gene: TRBV9
CDR3 protein: ASSVGLAVINEQF

D gene: TRBD2
V gene: TRBV9
CDR3 protein: ASSPAGWRGETQY

D gene: TRBD2
V gene: TRBV9
CDR3 protein: ASSFSGRSTDTQY

D gene: TRBD1
V gene: TRBV9
CDR3 protein: ASSVEGAVAYNEQF

D gene: .
V gene: TRBV9
CDR3 protein: ASSPSGSTGELF

D gene: TRBD1
V gene: TRBV9
CDR3 protein: ASSSPAGTGMYNEQF

D gene: TRBD1
V gene: TRBV9
CDR3 protein: ASSVDRGGGYEQY

D gene: .
V gene: TRBV9
CDR3 protein: ASSASRREGGTEAF

D gene: TRBD1
V gene: TRBV9
CDR3 protein: ASSPEDRGYEQY

D gene: TRBD2
V gene: TRBV9
CDR3 protein: ASSVDSGGSYNEQF

D gene: .
V gene: TRBV9
CDR3 protein: ASSVHGAEGLYNEQF

D gene: TRBD1
V gene: TRBV9
CDR3 protein: ASSVARDSYTGELF

D gene: .
V gene: TRBV9
CDR3 protein: ASNSGEGTEAF

D gene: TRBD2
V gene: TRBV9
CDR3 protein: ASSVTSGSSYNEQF

D gene: TRBD2
V gene: TRBV9
CDR3 protein: ASSVGAGGLNEQF

D gene: TRBD2
V gene: TRBV9
CDR3 protein: ASSGGTSGHTDTQY

D gene: TRBD2
V gene: TRBV9
CDR3 protein: ASSGGLAGNSYEQY

D gene: TRBD2
V gene: TRBV9
CDR3 protein: ASSVGFIREGSTDTQY

D gene: .
V gene: TRBV9
CDR3 protein: ASSVGGKEGEQY

D gene: .
V gene: TRBV9
CDR3 protein: ASSVGIVVDEQF